The T cell receptor (beta chain) under discussion was sequenced for a study of blood T cell repertoires in COVID-19 (dated by TCRdb to the early 2020s). Background on the whole study: The collaborator samples originated in the United States, Italy and Spain and spanned the acute and convalescent phases of COVID-19. The prospective study material was composed of cDNA or gDNA derived from T cells, B-cell-depleted T cells, or PBMCs. HLA class I and class II types, where available, came from metadata supplied by the sample provider rather than from assay-based typing. Deeply sampled blood TCRbeta repertoires from subjects exposed to, actively infected with, or recovered from COVID-19 were included in the dataset. The repertoires were released in a freely available public database intended as a resource for research on the immune response to SARS-CoV-2. A de-identified subject ID, COVID-19 status, age in years and sex were almost always included in the sample metadata. Samples came from the ongoing ImmuneRACE study (first 160 participants) plus 1,254 subjects from 6 global collaborators.

Paper-wide results and their limitations: How much clinical and demographic metadata was included differed by source and by participant, and the metadata was provided uncurated.

The collaborating institutions used their own protocols to collect whole blood in K2EDTA tubes. For TCRbeta analysis, collaborators shipped samples as frozen whole blood, isolated PBMCs, or DNA extracted from either of those sample types. CDR3 length: 11 amino acids, cysteine to phenylalanine. Only CDR3 DNA is held: 33 bases, read in frame from base 1. For CDR1 and CDR2, the germline V gene (reference sequence) lists WNHNN and SYGVQD. Trimming at the junction amounts to 4 bases on V and 5 bases on J, and the germline ends lie 5 bases apart. The count of this clone is one. Its antigen specificity is not known. The record has no base qualities; no much larger clone is one base away. TCRbeta CDR3 regions were amplified from genomic DNA by means of the immunoSEQ Assay, a bias-controlled multiplex PCR. Concerning the study's data processing: The number of nucleated cells in each sample was estimated by amplification of reference gene primers within the assay. Sequence reads were collapsed and filtered to measure the absolute abundance of every unique TCRbeta CDR3 rearrangement. For each sample, productive Simpson clonality was calculated as the square root of Simpson's diversity index across productive rearrangements. The source is immuneACCESS, and TCRdb retained only in-frame sequences with V and J called. Part of the clones is not carried over; for the studies checked, unresolved V genes explain less than half of this, and the remainder is unexplained. That table gives V, J and clone size, and the DNA gave D and trimming. In this sample the table shows under 150,000 clones, more than 70% of which occur a single time. The top ten clones comprise 1.5% of the sample.

The chain was built from TRBV10-1 and TRBJ2-5; the D gene lacks a confident call. The sample was peripheral blood. This receptor was taken from a human donor in a cohort sampled during active COVID-19. The CDR3 is CASSVQETQYF. The nucleotide sequence is given as TGCGCCAGCAGTGTCCAGGAGACCCAGTACTTC.